This T cell receptor (beta chain) was sequenced in a study of siplizumab effects on memory and regulatory T cells. General study findings and limits: Most proliferating CD4+ or CD8+ clones, roughly 80-97%, had no naive or memory assignment. Siplizumab led to significantly less abundant alloreactive sequences that could be traced back to unstimulated CD4+ memory cells. There appeared to be greater diversity in naive T cells than in memory cells, and naive T cells seemed major contributors to the alloresponse. Proliferating siplizumab-culture Tregs lacked confirmation of suppressive function.

Germline CDR1 LGHNA, CDR2 YSLEER. The CDR3 sequence is 18 residues long. V gave up 4 bases and J gave up 0 bases; unmatched junction bases: 6. Clones were sequenced by immunoSEQ multiplex PCR, and TCRdb holds only the in-frame ones, with some missing. The table lists approximately 90,000 clones, around 94% of them singletons. Worth noting for this clone: The antigen remains undetermined.

V is TRBV4-3 and J is TRBJ2-4, with 13 nucleotides matching TRBD2. This sequence was found in a human donor in good health. The sequencing input was non-Treg CD4+ T cells sorted from blood. DNA of the CDR3: TGCGCCAGCAGCCCCCGACTAGCGGGAGGTCTAGCCAAAAACATTCAGTACTTC. Amino acids: CASSPRLAGGLAKNIQYF.